This T cell receptor beta chain was captured in a study of CD4 and CD8 cells across lung adenocarcinoma regions. Samples came from patients with localized non-small cell lung adenocarcinoma. This CDR3 contains 16 residues. CDR1 is MNHEY and CDR2 is SMNVEV in the germline V gene (reference sequence). This clonotype occurred many times. TCRdb re-analysed the PCR reads in MiXCR, keeping a single row per CDR3 protein. The table shows 9,500 to 15,000 distinct CDR3 sequences, with over 45% occurring only once. Sequenced material: CD8+ T cells from the margin of a lung tumor. This chain links TRBV27 with TRBJ2-1; 9 bases map to TRBD1. The J call may not be correct, given that the DNA end is closer to TRBJ2-7. This TCR was recovered from a male donor with lung adenocarcinoma. The CD4 and CD8 labels of this study may be unreliable. Here the CDR3 DNA reads TGTGCCAGCAGTCCCAACTCCGGGACAGGGACGTGGGAGCAGTACTTC. Encoded protein: CASSPNSGTGTWEQYF.